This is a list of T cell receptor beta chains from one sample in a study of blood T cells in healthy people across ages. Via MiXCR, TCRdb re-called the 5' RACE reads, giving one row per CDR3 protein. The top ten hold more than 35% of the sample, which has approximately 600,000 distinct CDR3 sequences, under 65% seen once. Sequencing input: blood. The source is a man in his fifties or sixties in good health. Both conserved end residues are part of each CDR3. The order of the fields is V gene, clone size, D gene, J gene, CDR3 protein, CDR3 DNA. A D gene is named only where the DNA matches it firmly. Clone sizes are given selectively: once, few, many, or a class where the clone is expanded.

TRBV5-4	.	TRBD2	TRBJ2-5	CASSLALLAGQETQYF	TGTGCCAGCAGCTTGGCCCTTCTAGCGGGGCAAGAGACCCAGTACTTC
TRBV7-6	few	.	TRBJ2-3	CASSLAQSQTDTQYF	TGTGCCAGCAGCTTAGCGCAGTCCCAAACAGATACGCAGTATTTT
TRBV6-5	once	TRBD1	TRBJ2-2	CASTRTGDGELFF	TGTGCCAGCACGAGGACAGGGGACGGTGAGCTGTTTTTT
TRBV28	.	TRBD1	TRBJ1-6	CASSLLTGESPLHF	TGTGCCAGCAGTTTGTTGACAGGGGAATCACCCCTCCACTTT
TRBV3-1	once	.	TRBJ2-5	CASSRTSVGRETQYF	TGTGCCAGCAGCCGAACGAGTGTGGGCCGAGAGACCCAGTACTTC
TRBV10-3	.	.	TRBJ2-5	CAARREVQETQYF	TGTGCCGCCCGAAGGGAAGTCCAAGAGACCCAGTACTTC
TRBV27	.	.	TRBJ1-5	CASSPDRDLFNQPQHF	TGTGCCAGCAGTCCAGACCGGGACTTATTCAATCAGCCCCAGCATTTT
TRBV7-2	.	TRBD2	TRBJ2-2	CASSLTSGYTGELFF	TGTGCCAGCAGCTTAACTAGCGGGTACACCGGGGAGCTGTTTTTT
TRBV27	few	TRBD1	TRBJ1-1	CASSLSPIAQTGGIAEAFF	TGTGCCAGCAGTTTATCCCCTATCGCCCAGACAGGGGGCATCGCTGAAGCTTTCTTT
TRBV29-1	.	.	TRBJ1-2	CSVEETGYGYTF	TGCAGCGTTGAAGAGACGGGGTATGGCTACACCTTC
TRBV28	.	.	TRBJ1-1	CATTYQLETEAFF	TGTGCCACAACGTACCAGCTAGAGACTGAAGCTTTCTTT
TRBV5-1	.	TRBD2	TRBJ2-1	CASSPGGRNEQFF	TGCGCCAGCAGCCCGGGAGGGAGGAATGAGCAGTTCTTC
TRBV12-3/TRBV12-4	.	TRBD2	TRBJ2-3	CASSSGLAAHRDTQYF	TGTGCCAGCAGTTCGGGACTAGCGGCCCATAGAGATACGCAGTATTTT
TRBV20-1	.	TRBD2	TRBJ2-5	CSAQLAGGLQETQYF	TGCAGTGCCCAACTCGCGGGGGGCCTACAAGAGACCCAGTACTTC
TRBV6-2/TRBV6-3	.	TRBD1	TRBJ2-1	CASSYAQGADYNEQFF	TGTGCCAGCAGTTACGCACAGGGGGCTGACTACAATGAGCAGTTCTTC
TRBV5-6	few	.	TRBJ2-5	CASSLPQNQETQYF	TGTGCCAGCAGCTTGCCACAGAACCAAGAGACCCAGTACTTC
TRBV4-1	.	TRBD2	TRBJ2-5	CASSQGPAGRVAETQYF	TGCGCCAGCAGCCAAGGACCAGCGGGGAGAGTGGCAGAGACCCAGTACTTC
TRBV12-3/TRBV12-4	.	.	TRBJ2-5	CAGSPRVETQYF	TGTGCCGGCAGCCCCAGGGTGGAGACCCAGTACTTC
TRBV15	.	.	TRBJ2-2	CATSRDKPNTGELFF	TGTGCCACCAGCAGAGACAAGCCGAACACCGGGGAGCTGTTTTTT
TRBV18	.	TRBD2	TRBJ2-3	CASSPPAGGWIGDTQYF	TGTGCCAGCTCACCACCCGCGGGGGGATGGATAGGAGATACGCAGTATTTT
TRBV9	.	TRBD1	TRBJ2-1	CASSVGGQGPYNEQFF	TGTGCCAGCAGCGTGGGGGGACAGGGACCCTACAATGAGCAGTTCTTC
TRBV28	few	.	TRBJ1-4	CASSVLGLEGLFF	TGTGCCAGCAGTGTGTTAGGCCTGGAGGGGCTGTTTTTT
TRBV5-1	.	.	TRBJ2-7	CASSDVSESLEQYF	TGCGCCAGCAGTGACGTGTCGGAGTCCTTGGAGCAGTACTTC
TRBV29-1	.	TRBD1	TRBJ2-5	CSVSGQGYREQYF	TGCAGCGTTAGCGGACAGGGTTATCGGGAGCAGTACTTC
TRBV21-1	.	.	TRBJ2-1	CASVGGGLAGGPLNNEQFF	TGTGCCAGCGTGGGCGGTGGGCTAGCGGGGGGCCCTCTTAACAATGAGCAGTTCTTC
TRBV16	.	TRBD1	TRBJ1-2	CASSHSTGGGGYTF	TGTGCCAGCAGCCACTCGACAGGGGGAGGTGGCTACACCTTC
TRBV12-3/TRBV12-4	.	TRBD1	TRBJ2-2	CASRTTGVPGELFF	TGTGCCAGCAGGACGACAGGGGTTCCCGGGGAGCTGTTTTTT
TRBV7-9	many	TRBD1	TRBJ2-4	CASSLGTGSSKNIQYF	TGTGCCAGCAGCTTAGGGACAGGGTCTTCCAAAAACATTCAGTACTTC
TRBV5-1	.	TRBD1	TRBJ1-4	CASSLTGTGAEKLFF	TGCGCCAGCAGCCTCACGGGGACAGGGGCCGAAAAACTGTTTTTT
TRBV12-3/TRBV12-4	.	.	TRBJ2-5	CASSLASTETQHF	TGTGCCAGCAGTTTGGCTAGCACGGAGACCCAGCACTTC
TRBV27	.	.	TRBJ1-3	CASSSQGGNTIYF	TGTGCCAGCAGTTCTCAAGGTGGAAACACCATATATTTT
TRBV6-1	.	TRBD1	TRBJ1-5	CASSSGTVYQPQHF	TGTGCCAGCAGTTCCGGGACAGTCTATCAGCCCCAGCATTTT
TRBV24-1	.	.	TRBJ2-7	CATSETLGELTLYEQYF	TGTGCCACCAGTGAGACCCTGGGGGAGCTAACCCTTTACGAGCAGTACTTC
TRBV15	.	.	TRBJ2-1	CATSRKRAPDNEQFF	TGTGCCACCAGCAGAAAGCGCGCACCTGACAATGAGCAGTTCTTC
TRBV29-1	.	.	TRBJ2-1	CSGGAQGYNEQFF	TGCAGCGGGGGGGCGCAGGGGTACAATGAGCAGTTCTTC
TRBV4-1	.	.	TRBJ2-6	CASSQAAVIYRRASGANVLTF	TGCGCCAGCAGCCAAGCCGCGGTCATTTACCGTAGAGCTTCTGGGGCCAACGTCCTGACTTTC
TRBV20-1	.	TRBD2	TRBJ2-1	CSASAFSGGAGEQFF	TGCAGTGCTAGTGCGTTTAGCGGGGGGGCGGGCGAGCAGTTCTTC
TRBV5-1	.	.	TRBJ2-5	CASSLVTGWNEQYF	TGCGCCAGCAGCTTGGTAACAGGCTGGAATGAGCAGTACTTC
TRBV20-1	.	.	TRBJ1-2	CSAGRTAKNYGYTF	TGCAGTGCAGGACGGACAGCAAAGAACTATGGCTACACCTTC
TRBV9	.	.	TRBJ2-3	CASSVGVGPTDTQYF	TGTGCCAGCAGCGTAGGTGTAGGACCCACAGATACGCAGTATTTT
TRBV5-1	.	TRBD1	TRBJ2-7	CASRRTGGSSYEQYF	TGCGCCAGCAGACGGACAGGGGGAAGTTCCTACGAGCAGTACTTC
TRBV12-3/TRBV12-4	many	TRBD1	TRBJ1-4	CASSLGTGREKLFF	TGTGCCAGCAGTTTGGGGACAGGGCGTGAAAAACTGTTTTTT
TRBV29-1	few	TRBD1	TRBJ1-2	CSVSGTGTFGYGYTF	TGCAGCGTTAGCGGGACAGGGACATTTGGTTATGGCTACACCTTC
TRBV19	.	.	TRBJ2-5	CASGLRGETQYF	TGTGCCAGTGGTCTAAGGGGAGAGACCCAGTACTTC
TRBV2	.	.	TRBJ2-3	CASKVGPVADTQYF	TGTGCCAGCAAGGTGGGACCGGTGGCAGATACGCAGTATTTT
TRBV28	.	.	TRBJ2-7	CASSVTSGIVYEQYF	TGTGCCAGCAGTGTTACGTCGGGGATTGTCTACGAGCAGTACTTC